The 32 T cell receptor beta chains below were found in one sample sequenced in a study of T-cell memory formation after mild COVID-19. One entry per CDR3 protein results from TCRdb running MiXCR on the 5' RACE reads. The data contain hundreds of thousands of distinct CDR3 sequences, around a sixth of them seen just once; the ten biggest clones take up roughly 21%. Sample: PBMCs or a T cell subset sorted from them (not recorded which). The receptors come from a man aged 18-30 years who had mild COVID-19 (a few samples of this study predate the infection). Cell type and time point are not known.

The chain is built from TRBV6-1 and TRBJ2-5; D remains unclear. Trimming removed 1 base at V and 2 bases at J, with 8 bases between. CDR3 length: 14 residues. CDR1 is MNHNS and CDR2 is SASEGT in the germline V gene. The CDR3 protein is CASSEGGTQETQYF. As DNA, the CDR3 is TGTGCCAGCAGTGAAGGTGGAACGCAAGAGACCCAGTACTTC.

The genes are TRBV4-1 and TRBJ2-2; 10 nucleotides agree with TRBD2. Germline trimming cut 3 bases from V and 7 bases from J; bases unmatched to any gene: 8. The CDR3 runs 16 residues. Germline assignment: CDR1 MGHRA and CDR2 YSYEKL. CDR3 loop: CASSQRIAGGGGELFF. The CDR3 DNA sequence: TGCGCCAGCAGCCAGAGAATAGCGGGGGGCGGCGGGGAGCTGTTTTTT.

The rearrangement links TRBV9 to TRBJ2-3; 7 bases line up with TRBD2. The V and J ends lost 0 bases and 6 bases, in that order; junction bases with no gene match: 7. This CDR3 contains 15 residues. The germline V gene encodes CDR1 SGDLS and CDR2 YYNGEE. CDR3 in amino acids: CASSVVISGLDTQYF. Here the CDR3 DNA reads TGTGCCAGCAGCGTAGTAATTAGCGGGTTGGATACGCAGTATTTT.

The gene calls are TRBV30 and TRBJ2-7, with a tentative D call TRBD2 (6 bases). Germline CDR1 is GTSNPN and CDR2 is SVGIG (reference sequence). CDR3 length: 14 amino acids. V was trimmed by 3 bases and J by 4 bases, leaving 16 bases between them. The DNA for the CDR3 is TGTGCCTGGAGCGGGGGTGGCAGTATGTACGAGCAGTACTTC. It encodes CAWSGGGSMYEQYF.

CDR3 sequence: CATSDSGIPEQFF. The CDR3 region has the DNA TGTGCCACCAGTGATTCCGGGATTCCTGAGCAGTTCTTC. This rearrangement joins TRBV24-1 to TRBJ2-1, with a weak D call TRBD2 (5 bases). This CDR3 is built from 13 residues. CDR1 is KGHDR and CDR2 is SFDVKD in the germline V gene. Trimming shortened V by 2 bases and J by 9 bases, and 10 bases separated the two germline ends.

The CDR3 bases are TGTGCCAGCAGCCCAGGGCAGGGGCTCTCCTACGAGCAGTACGTC. Its protein is CASSPGQGLSYEQYV. The chain uses TRBV11-1 and TRBJ2-7; TRBD1 is a possible D gene (6 bases). Germline V gene data show CDR1 as SGHAT and CDR2 as FQDESV (reference sequence). V gave up 5 bases and J gave up 0 bases, with 14 bases separating them. The CDR3 is 15 amino acids.

This chain links TRBV7-2 with TRBJ2-5; D may be TRBD1 or TRBD2 (5 bases each). V was cut by 4 bases and J by 5 bases, with 11 bases left in between. CDR3 length: 13 amino acids. Germline CDR1 and CDR2: SGHTA and FQGNSA. Here the CDR3 DNA reads TGTGCCAGCAGCTCCCCGGGGCGGGAGACCCAGTACTTC. This gives the protein CASSSPGRETQYF.

The rearrangement joins TRBV12-3 or TRBV12-4 to TRBJ1-3; D remains ambiguous. This CDR3 has 14 amino acids. Trimming pared 7 bases from V and 0 bases from J, leaving 10 bases between. CDR3 loop: CASTPRRSGNTIYF. The CDR3 nucleotides are TGTGCCAGCACCCCTCGCCGCTCTGGAAACACCATATATTTT.

The V call is TRBV6-2 or TRBV6-3, the J call TRBJ2-3; 13 positions agree with TRBD2. Germline assignment: CDR1 MNHEY and CDR2 SVGEGT. The CDR3 has 20 residues. V lost 2 bases and J lost 2; bases outside the gene matches: 13. The CDR3 protein is CASSYHATSGGAHPTDTQYF. As DNA, the CDR3 is TGTGCCAGCAGTTACCACGCCACTAGCGGGGGGGCGCACCCCACAGATACGCAGTATTTT.

This clonotype has a count of ten or more. V gene TRBV5-1 combines with J gene TRBJ2-1; TRBD1 agrees at 7 bases. The V gene's germline CDR1 is SGHRS and CDR2 YFSETQ. J gave up 4 bases and V 4 bases, and 5 bases lay outside the gene matches. The CDR3 consists of 14 residues. The CDR3 region is CASSPGTAYNEQFF. The CDR3 bases are TGCGCCAGCAGCCCCGGGACAGCTTACAATGAGCAGTTCTTC.

The gene calls are TRBV4-1 and TRBJ1-2; 8 nucleotides match TRBD1. The V gene's germline CDR1 is MGHRA and CDR2 YSYEKL. V shed 4 bases, J shed 3 bases, and the junction held 16 bases outside the gene matches. This CDR3 spans 18 amino acids. CDR3 coding DNA: TGCGCCAGCAGCCTGAACCCACGACAGGGGCCTCACTACTATGGCTACACCTTC. It yields the protein CASSLNPRQGPHYYGYTF.

This rearrangement joins TRBV6-5 to TRBJ1-2; 8 nucleotides agree with TRBD1. Trimming at V came to 2 bases and at J to 8 bases, leaving 13 bases not matched to a gene. CDR3 length: 16 amino acids. Germline V gene data show CDR1 as MNHEY and CDR2 as SVGAGI. This CDR3 is CASSYAGTGGGGGYTF. The CDR3 DNA sequence: TGTGCCAGCAGTTACGCAGGGACAGGTGGGGGGGGCGGCTACACCTTC.

The chain employs TRBV4-3 and TRBJ2-1; D is unresolved. Between the trimmed V and J ends, which lost 1 base and 5 bases, there was a span of 6 bases. CDR3 length: 13 amino acids. CDR1 is LGHNA and CDR2 is YSLEER in the germline V gene. CDR3: CASSQAQDNEQFF. CDR3 sequence (DNA): TGCGCCAGCAGCCAAGCCCAGGACAATGAGCAGTTCTTC.

The genes are TRBV2 and TRBJ2-7; a weak D match, TRBD2 (6 bases). Trimming removed 8 bases from V and 4 bases from J, with 18 bases in between. The CDR3 sequence is 14 residues long. Per the germline V gene, CDR1 is SNHLY and CDR2 is FYNNEI. In DNA, the CDR3 is TGTGCCAGCCGGGGGACCCCGGAAAGGTACGAGCAGTACTTC. As protein: CASRGTPERYEQYF.

In its sample, this clonotype was seen a few times. The chain carries TRBV11-2 and TRBJ2-3; 8 bases are shared with TRBD2. CDR1 is SGHAT, CDR2 FQNNGV, per germline. This CDR3 spans 15 amino acids. CDR3 DNA sequence: TGTGCTCATTTCCGGGGTAGCGGGGGCACAGATACGCAGTATTTT. As protein: CAHFRGSGGTDTQYF.

This rearrangement joins TRBV7-9 to TRBJ2-1; tentatively, D is TRBD1 or TRBD2 (6 bases each). Germline lookup yields CDR1 SEHNR and CDR2 FQNEAQ (reference sequence). The CDR3 sequence is 13 residues long. The CDR3, as DNA: TGTGGGGCCGAGGGGGGTATACAGTATGAGCAGTTCTTC. Residues: CGAEGGIQYEQFF.

This clonotype was recorded a few times. The chain carries TRBV12-3 or TRBV12-4 and TRBJ2-1; TRBD1 aligns across 10 bases. The ends lost 4 bases at V and 8 bases at J; junction bases unmatched: 8. The CDR3 loop spans 15 amino acids. CDR3 amino acids: CASSYRGDRGDEQFF. CDR3 bases: TGTGCCAGCAGTTACCGCGGGGACAGGGGCGATGAGCAGTTCTTC.

This clonotype was seen a handful of times. The chain couples TRBV13 to TRBJ1-1; TRBD1 might be the D (6 bases). V was trimmed by 3 bases and J by 4 bases, leaving 12 bases between them. The CDR3 is made up of 14 amino acids. Germline values: CDR1 PRHDT, CDR2 FYEKMQ (reference sequence). The CDR3 is CASSFGRGATEAFF. The DNA of the CDR3 is TGTGCCAGCAGCTTTGGTCGGGGGGCCACTGAAGCTTTCTTT.

This clonotype was observed a few times. The chain recombines TRBV12-5 with TRBJ1-3, with D unresolved. Germline-derived CDR1 and CDR2 are LGHNT and FRNRAP. CDR3 length: 14 residues. Deletions cut 2 bases from V and 2 bases from J, with 7 bases between. CDR3 sequence reads: CASGLRTAGNTIYF. The CDR3 region has the DNA TGTGCTAGTGGTTTGAGGACCGCTGGAAACACCATATATTTT.

This chain links TRBV20-1 with TRBJ2-3; D is uncertain. The CDR3 covers 10 residues. Trimming pared 3 bases from V and 6 bases from J, leaving 4 bases between. Germline V gives CDR1 DFQATT, CDR2 SNEGSKA (reference sequence). The CDR3 DNA sequence: TGCAGTGCTAGTTGGGATACGCAGTATTTT. As protein: CSASWDTQYF.

As DNA, the CDR3 is TGCGCCAGCAGCCAAGGGCCCAGGGCCCTCCACTTT. Amino acid sequence: CASSQGPRALHF. This chain joins TRBV4-3 and TRBJ1-6, with D possibly TRBD1 on 5 matching bases. This CDR3 region has 12 residues. V was trimmed by 1 base and J by 14 bases, leaving 9 bases between them. Germline V gene lookup returns CDR1 LGHNA and CDR2 YSLEER.

The chain carries TRBV6-1 and TRBJ1-6, with 7 bases matching TRBD1. The J segment lost 7 bases and the V segment lost 2 bases, leaving 8 bases of the junction unmatched. The CDR3 consists of 16 residues. Germline lookup yields CDR1 MNHNS and CDR2 SASEGT. CDR3 sequence reads: CASSELKGARNSPLHF. The CDR3 DNA reads TGTGCCAGCAGTGAATTGAAGGGGGCGCGGAATTCACCCCTCCACTTT.

This clonotype was seen more than once but under ten times. V is TRBV28 and J is TRBJ2-5; D unclear. Per germline, CDR1 MDHEN and CDR2 SYDVKM. V lost 6 bases, J lost 5 bases, and 19 bases lay in between. The CDR3 loop spans 15 amino acids. In nucleotides, the CDR3 is TGTGCCAGCAGAACTTACCTCCGCGGTGACGAGACCCAGTACTTC. Amino acid sequence: CASRTYLRGDETQYF.

The chain uses TRBV5-1 and TRBJ1-2; tentatively, D is TRBD1 (5 bases). With 7 bases removed from V and 7 bases from J, the gap between germline ends came to 14 bases. CDR3 length: 12 residues. Germline values: CDR1 SGHRS, CDR2 YFSETQ. The CDR3: CASGGAQGGYTF. The CDR3 nucleotides are TGCGCCAGCGGCGGGGCCCAAGGTGGCTACACCTTC.

In this sample, this clonotype turned up a few times. The chain uses TRBV4-2 and TRBJ1-4; 7 nucleotides match TRBD1. CDR3 length: 16 residues. V lost 0 bases to trimming and J lost 5 bases; unmatched junction nucleotides: 6. Per the germline V gene, CDR1 is LGHNA and CDR2 is YNFKEQ. CDR3 nucleotide sequence: TGTGCCAGCAGCCAAGATGGGGACAGTCGAAATGAAAAACTGTTTTTT. Translating it yields CASSQDGDSRNEKLFF.

Only a few counts were recorded for this clonotype. The rearrangement uses TRBV3-1 and TRBJ2-5; 7 bases align to TRBD2. The CDR3 is made up of 17 amino acids. Trimming removed 3 bases from V and 2 bases from J; junction bases left unmatched: 12. Germline CDR1 is LGHDT and CDR2 is YNNKEL (reference sequence). CDR3 sequence: CASSQITAGTTQETQYF. DNA of the CDR3: TGTGCCAGCAGCCAGATTACAGCTGGGACTACTCAAGAGACCCAGTACTTC.

This clonotype came up many times. The chain carries TRBV20-1 and TRBJ2-3; D remains unclear. Germline lookup yields CDR1 DFQATT and CDR2 SNEGSKA (reference sequence). Trimming removed 0 bases at V and 3 bases at J, with 7 bases between. This CDR3 spans 13 amino acids. The CDR3 loop is CSARESRTDTQYF. CDR3 DNA sequence: TGCAGTGCTAGAGAGTCGCGGACAGATACGCAGTATTTT.

This clonotype was seen more than once but under ten times. The chain recombines TRBV7-9 with TRBJ2-3; 7 bases fit TRBD1. The V and J ends lost 2 bases and 1 base, in that order; junction bases with no gene match: 3. Germline values: CDR1 SEHNR, CDR2 FQNEAQ (reference sequence). This CDR3 contains 15 residues. CDR3 amino acids: CASSLFGTGTDTQYF. The CDR3 region has the DNA TGTGCCAGCAGCTTATTCGGGACAGGCACAGATACGCAGTATTTT.

The V and J genes are TRBV12-3 or TRBV12-4 and TRBJ1-1; D is unresolved. V shed 6 bases and J shed 5 bases, with 22 bases lying between them. The length of the CDR3 is 16 residues. The CDR3 reads CASSNNPWALSTEAFF. The CDR3 DNA reads as TGTGCCAGCAGCAATAACCCTTGGGCTCTTTCTACTGAAGCTTTCTTT.

V gene TRBV7-8 combines with J gene TRBJ1-5; D unresolved. Trimming took off 0 bases at V and 0 bases at J, with 3 bases between the two ends. This CDR3 is built from 14 residues. The germline V gene encodes CDR1 SGHVS and CDR2 FQNEAQ. Here the CDR3 reads CASSLAYSNQPQHF. In DNA, the CDR3 is TGTGCCAGCAGCTTAGCGTATAGCAATCAGCCCCAGCATTTT.

This clonotype was observed many times. The chain is built from TRBV7-2 and TRBJ2-5; D is ambiguous. Germline V gene data show CDR1 as SGHTA and CDR2 as FQGNSA. V was pared by 0 bases and J by 2 bases, with 4 bases between. This CDR3 contains 13 residues. The CDR3 is CASSLAQQETQYF. The CDR3 coding sequence is TGTGCCAGCAGCTTAGCTCAACAAGAGACCCAGTACTTC.

There are many counts of this clonotype. This chain connects TRBV7-8 to TRBJ2-1, with TRBD1 matching over 12 bases. The ends lost 5 bases at V and 4 bases at J; junction bases unmatched: 3. CDR3 length equals 15 residues. Germline lookup yields CDR1 SGHVS and CDR2 FQNEAQ. The CDR3 bases are TGTGCCAGCAGCAGGGACAGGGGGCAGTACAATGAGCAGTTCTTC. Translated, it gives CASSRDRGQYNEQFF. The full variable domain, rest sourced from reference TRBV7-8 and TRBJ2-1, is GAGVSQSPRYKVAKRGQDVALRCDPISGHVSLFWYQQALGQGPEFLTYFQNEAQLDKSGLPSDRFFAERPEGSVSTLKIQRTQQEDSAVYLCASSRDRGQYNEQFFGPGTRLTVL.